This entry lists 5 T cell receptor beta chains sequenced from one sample in a study of shared clonotypes between healthy human individuals. TCRdb keeps only in-frame clones here, not all; method: immunoSEQ multiplex PCR. The repertoire holds approximately 700,000 clones, roughly 73% seen once, with 1.5% to 2% in the top ten. The sample comprised memory CD4+ T cells sorted from blood. Specified subset: CD45RA-negative fraction. Every receptor here comes from a woman aged 30 to 39 in good health.

The chain has TRBV10-2 and TRBJ2-5; 8 nucleotides align to TRBD2. Germline CDR1 and CDR2: WSHSY and SAAADI. The CDR3 length is 13 residues. V gave up 6 bases and J gave up 1 base; unmatched junction bases: 1. The CDR3, as DNA: TGCGCCAGCAGCGGACTAGCCCAAGAGACCCAGTACTTC. It yields the protein CASSGLAQETQYF.

V gene TRBV16 combines with J gene TRBJ1-5; D uncertain. Looked up from germline, CDR1 is KGHSY and CDR2 is FQNENV. The CDR3 spans 17 residues. The ends were cut back, 2 bases at V and 7 bases at J, with 21 bases in the middle. The CDR3 DNA is TGTGCCAGCAGCCAAGGAACGAAGGGCGCCGCTCGCCAGCCCCAGCATTTT. Translating it yields CASSQGTKGAARQPQHF.

The gene calls are TRBV7-2 and TRBJ1-2; TRBD1 is a possible D gene (5 bases). The CDR3 spans 15 residues. The V end was cut by 5 bases, the J end by 5 bases, with 18 bases between. Germline V gene lookup returns CDR1 SGHTA and CDR2 FQGNSA. CDR3 bases: TGTGCCAGCAGCAAGGGGCGGGTGGTTGGGTATGGCTACACCTTC. It encodes CASSKGRVVGYGYTF.

The count of this clone is one. V usage is TRBV28 and J usage is TRBJ2-3, with D tentatively TRBD2 (6 bases). V lost 4 bases and J 0 bases, leaving 11 bases between the germline ends. Germline lookup yields CDR1 MDHEN and CDR2 SYDVKM. This CDR3 region has 15 residues. The CDR3 loop is CASSYTGVSTDTQYF. CDR3 nucleotide sequence: TGTGCCAGCAGTTACACGGGGGTAAGCACAGATACGCAGTATTTT.

With regard to this clone: This sample also contains other DNA sequences that code for the same CDR3. V gene TRBV29-1 combines with J gene TRBJ2-3; 9 bases fit TRBD2. The trim removed 6 bases at V and 0 bases at J, leaving 7 bases unmatched. This CDR3 comprises 15 residues. Germline CDR1 and CDR2: SQVTM and ANQGSEA. This CDR3 is CSVAASGDSTDTQYF. The CDR3 nucleotides read TGCAGCGTGGCAGCTAGCGGGGATAGCACAGATACGCAGTATTTT.